This TCR beta chain was retrieved from a study of blood T cell repertoires in COVID-19. Turning to the study itself: There were acute and convalescent COVID-19 samples, and they came from the United States, Italy and Spain. T cells, B-cell-depleted T cells, or PBMCs provided the cDNA or gDNA that served as material.

This CDR3 contains 14 residues. With 4 bases removed from V and 3 bases from J, the gap between germline ends came to 8 bases. The germline V gene has CDR1 SGHDT and CDR2 YYEEEE. Original processing methods: Amplified reference gene primers provided the basis for estimating nucleated cell counts. Libraries were prepared by immunoSEQ multiplex PCR; TCRdb keeps only in-frame clonotypes and omits some of them. The V and J calls and clone size are taken from that table; D and trimming were inferred from the DNA. Altogether about 59,000 clones are present, roughly 80% being singletons, with the ten largest covering roughly an eighth.

Source material: peripheral blood. The chain carries TRBV5-6 and TRBJ1-6; no firm D call. This clonotype was obtained from a man older than 75 with acute or convalescent COVID-19. The CDR3 sequence: CASSQLGYNSPLHF. The CDR3 coding sequence is TGTGCCAGCAGCCAACTTGGCTATAATTCACCCCTCCACTTT.